This TCR beta chain was identified during a study of blood T cell repertoires in COVID-19. The repertoire was sequenced with immunoSEQ multiplex PCR; TCRdb's copy has only in-frame clones and lacks some. Here the sample spans about 280,000 clones, 65% to 90% being singletons. CDR1 is SGHTS and CDR2 is YDEGEE in the germline V gene. Trimming took 1 base from V and 2 from J; bases not matched to a gene: 2. The CDR3 contains 14 residues. The material sequenced was peripheral blood. The source is a man aged 50 to 59 with active or convalescent COVID-19. This rearrangement joins TRBV5-8 to TRBJ2-5; 7 bases line up with TRBD1. This chain's CDR3 is CASSLRGQQETQYF. CDR3 nucleotide sequence: TGTGCCAGCAGCTTGCGGGGACAGCAAGAGACCCAGTACTTC.